These 9 T cell receptor beta chains share one sample of origin, sequenced in a study of neurological immune-mediated disorders. In TCRdb, the 5' RACE reads were re-called with MiXCR into one record per CDR3 protein. The profile covers over 25,000 distinct CDR3 sequences, with approximately 24% appearing a single time and about 32% taken by the ten largest. The sample comprised CD4+ T cells from blood. The origin of the receptors is a man in his fifties with HTLV-1-associated myelopathy (HAM/TSP).

The chain couples TRBV20-1 to TRBJ2-7, with 7 positions matching TRBD1. Germline lookup yields CDR1 DFQATT and CDR2 SNEGSKA (reference sequence). Trimming cost V 0 bases and J 4 bases; bases outside gene matches: 12. This CDR3 is built from 16 residues. The CDR3: CSARDFKQGDRYEQYF. CDR3 nucleotides: TGCAGTGCTAGAGATTTTAAGCAGGGGGATAGGTACGAGCAGTACTTC.

The chain carries TRBV20-1 and TRBJ2-7; 12 bases are a match to TRBD2. Germline assignment: CDR1 DFQATT and CDR2 SNEGSKA (reference sequence). The ends lost 5 bases at V and 3 bases at J; junction bases unmatched: 2. The CDR3 consists of 13 residues. The CDR3 nucleotides are TGCAGTGCTCCGGGACTAGCGGGCTACGAGCAGTACTTC. Encoded protein: CSAPGLAGYEQYF.

This clonotype was observed a single time. The gene calls are TRBV6-5 and TRBJ1-4, with D possibly being TRBD1 (5 bases). This CDR3 contains 13 residues. Looked up from germline, CDR1 is MNHEY and CDR2 is SVGAGI. V was cut by 5 bases and J by 8 bases, with 12 bases left in between. CDR3 sequence reads: CASSRDRIEKLFF. CDR3 nucleotides: TGTGCCAGCAGTCGAGACAGAATCGAAAAACTGTTTTTT.

In this sample, this clonotype turned up a few times. V and J are TRBV6-1 and TRBJ1-2; D is uncertain. The CDR3 loop spans 12 amino acids. Germline V gene data show CDR1 as MNHNS and CDR2 as SASEGT. V was trimmed by 2 bases and J by 5 bases, leaving 6 bases between them. The CDR3 DNA sequence: TGTGCCAGCAGTGAAAGGGAATATGGCTACACCTTC. It is translated as CASSEREYGYTF.

This clonotype was picked up many times. J is TRBJ2-3 and V is TRBV5-1, with a weak D call TRBD1 (5 bases). This CDR3 is built from 15 residues. The V gene lost 1 base and the J gene lost 2 bases, with 11 bases spanning the gap. Germline V gene sequence: CDR1 SGHRS, CDR2 YFSETQ. The CDR3 DNA reads as TGCGCCAGCAGCTTGTCAGGGCAGTCCACAGATACGCAGTATTTT. Its translation is CASSLSGQSTDTQYF.

This clonotype came up many times. This chain joins TRBV29-1 and TRBJ1-2; TRBD1 matches at 7 bases. There are 14 residues in the CDR3. J gave up 6 bases and V 0 bases, and 7 bases lay outside the gene matches. The germline gives CDR1 SQVTM, CDR2 ANQGSEA. The CDR3 region has the DNA TGCAGCGTTGAAGATCGTACAGGGGCGAATGGCTACACCTTC. It is translated as CSVEDRTGANGYTF.

At least ten counts were recorded for this clonotype. The chain carries TRBV20-1 and TRBJ1-1, with TRBD1 matching 9 bases. From germline, CDR1 is DFQATT and CDR2 SNEGSKA (reference sequence). CDR3 length equals 16 residues. Trimming took 0 bases from V and 4 from J; bases not matched to a gene: 9. The CDR3 protein is CSARDPGQGSITEAFF. Here the CDR3 DNA reads TGCAGTGCTAGAGATCCGGGACAGGGCTCGATCACTGAAGCTTTCTTT.

This clonotype rates as medium-sized (0.01 to 0.1%). This chain joins TRBV5-1 and TRBJ1-1; D is unresolved. Per the germline V gene, CDR1 is SGHRS and CDR2 is YFSETQ. Trimming shortened V by 1 base and J by 1 base, and 8 bases separated the two germline ends. The CDR3 is made up of 14 amino acids. The chain's CDR3 is CASSLNAENTEAFF. The CDR3 nucleotides read TGCGCCAGCAGCTTGAACGCTGAGAACACTGAAGCTTTCTTT.

This clonotype showed up many times. CDR3 protein: CASSQGGGKRVGAEAFF. CDR3 in DNA: TGTGCCAGCAGCCAAGGTGGGGGGAAGAGGGTGGGAGCTGAAGCTTTCTTT. The genes are TRBV4-2 and TRBJ1-1, with D tentatively TRBD1 (5 bases). Germline V lookup: CDR1 LGHNA, CDR2 YNFKEQ. This CDR3 contains 17 residues. The V end was cut by 1 base, the J end by 6 bases, with 21 bases between.